Shown below are 14 T cell receptor beta chains from a single sample sequenced in a study of control samples from healthy donors and cancer patients. Libraries were prepared by immunoSEQ multiplex PCR; TCRdb keeps only in-frame clonotypes and omits some of them. Here the sample spans roughly 140,000 clones, 93% being singletons. Sequences were obtained from blood. These receptors all come from a man in his forties or fifties in good health.

The rearrangement links TRBV7-9 to TRBJ2-5; the D gene is possibly TRBD1 (5 bases). The CDR3 has 15 residues. The V gene lost 7 bases and the J gene lost 2 bases, with 17 bases spanning the gap. Germline assignment: CDR1 SEHNR and CDR2 FQNEAQ (reference sequence). CDR3 sequence: CASNPWGREQETQYF. DNA of the CDR3: TGTGCCAGCAACCCATGGGGCAGGGAACAAGAGACCCAGTACTTC.

The genes are TRBV5-4 and TRBJ2-5, with 8 bases identical to TRBD2. V shed 1 base, J shed 3 bases, and the junction held 5 bases outside the gene matches. The CDR3 spans 15 residues. Germline V gives CDR1 SGHNT, CDR2 YYREEE (reference sequence). The DNA of the CDR3 is TGTGCCAGCAGCTTGAAGCGGGAGAGGGAAGAGACCCAGTACTTC. Protein sequence: CASSLKREREETQYF.

The rearrangement joins TRBV19 to TRBJ2-3; the match to TRBD2 covers 7 bases. V shed 6 bases and J 1 base; nucleotides not matched to a gene: 13. The germline CDR1 and CDR2 sequences are LNHDA and SQIVND (reference sequence). The CDR3 contains 17 residues. The CDR3 is CASSTEGRARRTDTQYF. CDR3 DNA sequence: TGTGCCAGTAGCACCGAGGGGAGGGCCCGTCGCACAGATACGCAGTATTTT.

The chain employs TRBV10-2 and TRBJ1-1; unclear D gene. Germline loops: CDR1 WSHSY, CDR2 SAAADI. The V and J ends lost 2 bases and 11 bases respectively, with 15 bases between them. The CDR3 spans 13 residues. CDR3 sequence (DNA): TGCGCCAGCAGTGAGGAAGGAAGGAGGGAGGCTTTCTTT. This gives the protein CASSEEGRREAFF.

V gene TRBV28 combines with J gene TRBJ1-5; 8 bases line up with TRBD1. The CDR3 spans 18 residues. Germline V gene data show CDR1 as MDHEN and CDR2 as SYDVKM. The trim removed 6 bases at V and 1 base at J, leaving 14 bases unmatched. The CDR3, as DNA: TGTGCCAGCAGACCCCGGGACAGGCTGATCCCGAGCAATCAGCCCCAGCATTTT. It encodes CASRPRDRLIPSNQPQHF.

J is TRBJ2-4 and V is TRBV7-2, with D uncertain. V shed 7 bases and J shed 0 bases, with 22 bases lying between them. The CDR3 runs to 18 residues. Per the germline V gene, CDR1 is SGHTA and CDR2 is FQGNSA. The CDR3 reads CASTQSVFPSLAKNIQYF. The CDR3 region has the DNA TGTGCCAGCACCCAAAGCGTGTTCCCCTCCCTAGCCAAAAACATTCAGTACTTC. The full variable domain, in which reference TRBV7-2 and TRBJ2-4 provide the parts outside the CDR3, is GAGVSQSPSNKVTEKGKDVELRCDPISGHTALYWYRQSLGQGLEFLIYFQGNSAPDKSGLPSDRFSAERTGGSVSTLTIQRTQQEDSAVYLCASTQSVFPSLAKNIQYFGAGTRLSVL.

J is TRBJ1-6 and V is TRBV11-1, with TRBD1 identical over 9 bases. This CDR3 region has 16 residues. J lost 6 bases, V lost 5 bases, and 8 bases had no gene match. CDR1 SGHAT and CDR2 FQDESV come from the germline V gene (reference sequence). CDR3 residues: CASSQSGQGFNSPLHF. DNA for the CDR3: TGTGCCAGCAGCCAATCAGGACAGGGGTTTAATTCACCCCTCCACTTT.

The chain links TRBV6-2 or TRBV6-3 to TRBJ2-7; D remains unclear. CDR1 is MNHEY, CDR2 SVGEGT, per germline. The V end was cut by 4 bases, the J end by 1 base, with 11 bases between. The CDR3 covers 14 residues. The chain's CDR3 is CASSLGGSSYEQYF. DNA for the CDR3: TGTGCCAGCAGTTTAGGTGGGTCATCCTACGAGCAGTACTTC.

This clone occurred once. The gene calls are TRBV6-5 and TRBJ2-3; 8 nucleotides agree with TRBD2. The CDR3 contains 14 residues. The V gene's germline CDR1 is MNHEY and CDR2 SVGAGI. Losses at the gene ends were 6 bases for V and 3 bases for J; bases not matched to a gene: 5. In nucleotides, the CDR3 is TGTGCCAGCAGCTCGGGAGGGGGGACAGATACGCAGTATTTT. Protein: CASSSGGGTDTQYF.

V usage is TRBV6-4 and J usage is TRBJ2-2, with 9 bases fitting TRBD2. Germline V gene data show CDR1 as MRHNA and CDR2 as SNTAGT. The trim removed 11 bases at V and 5 bases at J, leaving 15 bases unmatched. There are 16 residues in the CDR3. The CDR3 loop reads CASKVGDSGSTGELFF. In DNA, the CDR3 is TGTGCCTCCAAAGTTGGTGATAGCGGGAGTACCGGGGAGCTGTTTTTT.

The V call is TRBV11-2, the J call TRBJ2-5, with D possibly matching TRBD1 (6 bases). Trimming took 1 base from V and 7 from J, leaving 10 bases between them. The CDR3 consists of 13 residues. Looked up from germline, CDR1 is SGHAT and CDR2 is FQNNGV. The CDR3 DNA reads as TGTGCCAGCAGCTTAGGACAGGCCGGGACCCAGTACTTC. This codes for CASSLGQAGTQYF.

As regards this clone: At one boundary the junction diverges from the germline segment, which might be a read error. This chain joins TRBV14 and TRBJ1-3; D is unresolved. Germline V gene data show CDR1 as SGHDN and CDR2 as FVKESK. The CDR3 is made up of 14 amino acids. The CDR3 region is CASSKDNYGNTIYF. CDR3 DNA sequence: TGTGCCAGCAGCAAAGACAATTATGGAAACACCATATATTTT.

This chain connects TRBV28 to TRBJ1-2; TRBD1 matches at 8 bases. V lost 7 bases to trimming and J lost 4 bases; unmatched junction nucleotides: 8. Germline CDR1 reads MDHEN; CDR2 reads SYDVKM. The CDR3 is 14 residues long. The CDR3 loop is CASIVGTGGYGYTF. CDR3 bases: TGTGCCAGCATCGTTGGGACAGGAGGCTATGGCTACACCTTC.

The rearrangement links TRBV4-1 to TRBJ2-7, with D perhaps matching TRBD1 (5 bases). V lost 0 bases to trimming and J lost 2 bases, with 14 bases between them. This CDR3 is 16 amino acids long. Germline loops: CDR1 MGHRA, CDR2 YSYEKL. CDR3 in amino acids: CASSQEVAQETYEQYF. The CDR3 bases are TGCGCCAGCAGCCAAGAAGTGGCACAGGAGACCTACGAGCAGTACTTC.